These 20 T cell receptor beta chains were all obtained from the same sample, sequenced in a study of blood T cell repertoires in COVID-19. Sequenced by immunoSEQ multiplex PCR; TCRdb stores in-frame clones only, minus some. Of 200,000 or so clones listed, roughly 91% are singletons. The sequencing sample was made of PBMCs or T cells enriched from blood (not recorded which). These receptors were obtained from a man under 40 in a cohort exposed to, infected with or recovered from COVID-19 (not recorded which).

V is TRBV11-2 and J is TRBJ1-1, with TRBD1 as a possible D gene (5 bases). Trimming left V 0 bases short and J 0 bases short, with 20 bases between. CDR3 length: 19 residues. CDR1 SGHAT and CDR2 FQNNGV come from the germline V gene. The CDR3 DNA follows: TGTGCCAGCAGCTTAGAAGTTCCCCATAGGGGATCGATGAACACTGAAGCTTTCTTT. It codes for CASSLEVPHRGSMNTEAFF.

The CDR3: CASSSRDSSYEQYF. The DNA of the CDR3 is TGTGCCAGCAGCTCTCGGGACAGCTCCTACGAGCAGTACTTC. The chain carries TRBV9 and TRBJ2-7; 7 nucleotides align to TRBD1. The CDR3 is 14 residues long. Germline V gene lookup returns CDR1 SGDLS and CDR2 YYNGEE. Trimming removed 4 bases from V and 0 bases from J; junction bases left unmatched: 4.

The count of this clone is one. The chain has TRBV5-4 and TRBJ2-5; TRBD1 agrees at 8 bases. Germline CDR1 reads SGHNT; CDR2 reads YYREEE (reference sequence). The junction had 5 bases not matched to a gene; V was cut back by 5 bases and J by 5 bases. The CDR3 spans 13 residues. The CDR3, as DNA: TGTGCCAGCAGTTCGCGACAGGGGGAGACCCAGTACTTC. Amino acid sequence: CASSSRQGETQYF.

The rearrangement links TRBV7-6 to TRBJ2-7; 10 bases are a match to TRBD1. Trimming at V came to 0 bases and at J to 4 bases, leaving 6 bases not matched to a gene. The CDR3 is 16 residues long. The germline gives CDR1 SGHVS, CDR2 FNYEAQ. DNA of the CDR3: TGTGCCAGCAGCTTAGCGGGTGTGGGACAGGGGTACGAGCAGTACTTC. It is translated as CASSLAGVGQGYEQYF.

The chain links TRBV3-1 (or the pseudogene TRBV3-2) to TRBJ1-1; TRBD1 matches at 7 bases. Germline CDR1 LGHDT, CDR2 YNNKEL (reference sequence). The CDR3 is 15 residues long. The trim removed 5 bases at V and 0 bases at J, leaving 6 bases unmatched. The chain's CDR3 is CASSDRQGVNTEAFF. The CDR3 DNA follows: TGTGCCAGCAGCGATAGACAGGGAGTGAACACTGAAGCTTTCTTT.

The V gene is TRBV27, the J gene TRBJ1-1, with unresolved D. V was trimmed by 2 bases and J by 5 bases, leaving 12 bases between them. Germline CDR1 and CDR2: MNHEY and SMNVEV (reference sequence). The CDR3 consists of 14 residues. CDR3 nucleotide sequence: TGTGCCAGCAGTTTAACCGCCCGGGAAACTGAAGCTTTCTTT. Translating gives CASSLTARETEAFF.

The chain combines TRBV29-1 with TRBJ2-7; no clear D. The V end lost 0 bases, the J end lost 9 bases, and 12 bases lay between the germline ends. The CDR3 contains 12 residues. Germline V lookup: CDR1 SQVTM, CDR2 ANQGSEA. This CDR3 reads CSVEEDWFAQYF. CDR3 sequence (DNA): TGCAGCGTTGAAGAAGACTGGTTCGCGCAGTACTTC.

V is TRBV7-6 and J is TRBJ2-7; D is possibly TRBD1 (6 bases). CDR1 SGHVS and CDR2 FNYEAQ come from the germline V gene. The CDR3 runs 14 residues. Trimming took 4 bases from V and 5 from J, leaving 15 bases between them. This CDR3 reads CASSSQRGFDEQYF. In DNA, the CDR3 is TGTGCCAGCAGCTCCCAAAGGGGGTTTGACGAGCAGTACTTC.

This sequence joins TRBV7-9 and TRBJ1-1; D is perhaps TRBD1 (6 bases). The CDR3 loop spans 17 amino acids. Germline loops: CDR1 SEHNR, CDR2 FQNEAQ (reference sequence). V shed 1 base and J shed 0 bases, with 15 bases lying between them. This CDR3 reads CASSLGQDGLMNTEAFF. CDR3 DNA sequence: TGTGCCAGCAGCTTAGGACAGGACGGTCTCATGAACACTGAAGCTTTCTTT.

CDR3 in amino acids: CASSFGPGSDYSYNEQFF. CDR3 coding DNA: TGTGCCAGCAGCTTCGGCCCCGGGAGTGATTACTCCTACAATGAGCAGTTCTTC. The V call is TRBV7-9, the J call TRBJ2-1, with D maybe TRBD2 (6 bases). Trimming took 3 bases from V and 0 from J, leaving 18 bases between them. In germline, CDR1 is SEHNR, CDR2 FQNEAQ (reference sequence). The CDR3 loop spans 18 amino acids.

This clone was seen only once. The gene calls are TRBV19 and TRBJ2-7; 11 positions match TRBD1. This CDR3 spans 20 amino acids. J gave up 3 bases and V 2 bases, and 18 bases lay outside the gene matches. Germline V lookup: CDR1 LNHDA, CDR2 SQIVND (reference sequence). The CDR3 DNA reads TGTGCCAGTAGTATACACCGGGACAGGGGGACACTAGCGCCCATCTACGAGCAGTACTTC. Protein product: CASSIHRDRGTLAPIYEQYF.

J is TRBJ1-3 and V is TRBV19, with D possibly being TRBD1 (5 bases). The germline V gene has CDR1 LNHDA and CDR2 SQIVND (reference sequence). V gave up 5 bases and J gave up 0 bases, with 14 bases separating them. The CDR3 consists of 16 residues. The chain's CDR3 is CASSPQGPRSGNTIYF. CDR3 DNA: TGTGCCAGTAGTCCTCAGGGTCCCCGCTCTGGAAACACCATATATTTT.

V usage is TRBV3-1 (or the pseudogene TRBV3-2) and J usage is TRBJ2-7; D is unresolved. V gave up 4 bases and J gave up 2 bases, with 9 bases separating them. CDR3 size: 13 residues. CDR1 is LGHDT, CDR2 YNNKEL, per germline (reference sequence). The DNA of the CDR3 is TGTGCCAGCAGCCCTACTCCGACCTACGAGCAGTACTTC. Protein product: CASSPTPTYEQYF.

The chain combines TRBV5-6 with TRBJ2-7, with TRBD2 matching 7 bases. The CDR3 sequence is 16 residues long. Germline CDR1 and CDR2: SGHDT and YYEEEE. Trimming cost V 4 bases and J 5 bases; bases outside gene matches: 15. This chain's CDR3 is CASSPPLAEKFHEQYF. The CDR3, as DNA: TGTGCCAGCAGCCCGCCTCTAGCGGAAAAATTCCACGAGCAGTACTTC.

CDR3 in DNA: TGCAGCGTGAGATTCCGACTAGCGGGAGATGAGACCCAGTACTTC. Its translation: CSVRFRLAGDETQYF. This chain joins TRBV29-1 and TRBJ2-5; TRBD2 aligns across 12 bases. Losses at the gene ends were 6 bases for V and 5 bases for J; bases not matched to a gene: 10. Germline V lookup: CDR1 SQVTM, CDR2 ANQGSEA. The CDR3 is 15 amino acids. The variable domain in full, with the rest retrieved from reference TRBV29-1 and TRBJ2-5, is SAVISQKPSRDICQRGTSLTIQCQVDSQVTMMFWYRQQPGQSLTLIATANQGSEATYESGFVIDKFPISRPNLTFSTLTVSNMSPEDSSIYLCSVRFRLAGDETQYFGPGTRLLVL.

The chain recombines TRBV28 with TRBJ1-2, with TRBD1 identical over 10 bases. The germline V gene has CDR1 MDHEN and CDR2 SYDVKM. The CDR3 extends over 14 amino acids. The V and J ends lost 7 bases and 8 bases, in that order; junction bases with no gene match: 10. CDR3 amino acids: CASNTPGTGVGYTF. CDR3 coding DNA: TGTGCCAGCAACACCCCCGGGACAGGGGTCGGCTACACCTTC.

The chain couples TRBV28 to TRBJ2-7; 10 bases line up with TRBD1. V shed 5 bases, J shed 2 bases, and the junction held 6 bases outside the gene matches. The CDR3 totals 15 residues. The germline CDR1 and CDR2 sequences are MDHEN and SYDVKM. The CDR3 DNA reads TGTGCCAGCAGTAGCCCAGGGACAGGGGCCTACGAGCAGTACTTC. Its translation: CASSSPGTGAYEQYF.

This rearrangement joins TRBV6-6 to TRBJ2-1; a possible D gene is TRBD1 (6 bases). Trimming pared 2 bases from V and 4 bases from J, leaving 9 bases between. Germline V gene sequence: CDR1 MNHNY, CDR2 SVGAGI (reference sequence). The CDR3 is 14 amino acids. The CDR3 loop is CASSYIGQYNEQFF. The CDR3 DNA is TGTGCCAGCAGTTACATTGGACAGTACAATGAGCAGTTCTTC.

This clone was counted a single time. The chain has TRBV5-1 and TRBJ1-1, with D tentatively TRBD1 (5 bases). CDR3 length equals 13 residues. The V end was cut by 0 bases, the J end by 4 bases, with 7 bases between. CDR1 is SGHRS, CDR2 YFSETQ, per germline. This CDR3 is CASSLVQGTEAFF. CDR3 DNA sequence: TGCGCCAGCAGCTTGGTTCAGGGCACTGAAGCTTTCTTT.

V and J are TRBV7-6 and TRBJ2-7; D is perhaps TRBD2 (5 bases). Germline lookup yields CDR1 SGHVS and CDR2 FNYEAQ. Trimming pared 6 bases from V and 1 base from J, leaving 16 bases between. CDR3 length: 15 residues. The CDR3 protein is CASRPPGSTSYEQYF. As DNA, the CDR3 is TGTGCCAGCAGACCCCCGGGGTCTACATCCTACGAGCAGTACTTC.